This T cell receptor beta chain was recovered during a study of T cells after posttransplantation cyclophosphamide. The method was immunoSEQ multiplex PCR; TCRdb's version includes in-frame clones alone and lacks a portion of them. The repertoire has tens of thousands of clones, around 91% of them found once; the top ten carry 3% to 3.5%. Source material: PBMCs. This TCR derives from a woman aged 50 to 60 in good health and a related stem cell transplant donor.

The CDR3 DNA reads TGTGCCAGCAGTTACGCAGGTAAAAGCTCCTACGAGCAGTACTTC. Translation gives CASSYAGKSSYEQYF. This sequence joins TRBV6-5 and TRBJ2-7; D ambiguous. Trimming removed 2 bases at V and 0 bases at J, with 11 bases between. The CDR3 extends over 15 amino acids. The germline CDR1 and CDR2 sequences are MNHEY and SVGAGI.